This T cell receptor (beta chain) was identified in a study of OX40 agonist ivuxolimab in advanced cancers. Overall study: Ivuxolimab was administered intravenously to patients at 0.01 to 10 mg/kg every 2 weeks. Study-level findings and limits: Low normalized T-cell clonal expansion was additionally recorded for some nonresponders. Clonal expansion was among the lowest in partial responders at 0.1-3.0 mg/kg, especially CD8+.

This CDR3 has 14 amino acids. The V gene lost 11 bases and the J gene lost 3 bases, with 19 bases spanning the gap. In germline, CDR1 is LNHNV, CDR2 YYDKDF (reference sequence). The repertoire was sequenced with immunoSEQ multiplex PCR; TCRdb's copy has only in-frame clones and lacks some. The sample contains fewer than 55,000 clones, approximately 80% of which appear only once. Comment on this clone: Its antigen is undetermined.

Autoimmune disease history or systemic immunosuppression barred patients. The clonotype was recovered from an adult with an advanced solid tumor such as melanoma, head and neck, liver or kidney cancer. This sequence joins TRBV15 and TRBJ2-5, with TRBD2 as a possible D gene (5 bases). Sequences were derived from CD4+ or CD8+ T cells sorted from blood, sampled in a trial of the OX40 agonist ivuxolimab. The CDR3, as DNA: TGTGCCGCGGGCGAACCGGGTGGAGAAGAGACCCAGTACTTC. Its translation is CAAGEPGGEETQYF. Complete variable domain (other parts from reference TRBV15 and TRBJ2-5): DAMVIQNPRYQVTQFGKPVTLSCSQTLNHNVMYWYQQKSSQAPKLLFHYYDKDFNNEADTPDNFQSRRPNTSFCFLDIRSPGLGDTAMYLCAAGEPGGEETQYFGPGTRLLVL.